The entry below describes one T cell receptor beta chain. The antigen remains undetermined. The time point here: week 47, end of study. It was 300 ug of mutant IDH1 20-mer peptide that made up each vaccine dose, given with topical imiquimod. Each astrocytoma in the donors was new, WHO grade 3 or 4, IDH1-mutant and ATRX-lost. Some clones are missing from TCRdb's copy, which holds only in-frame ones; the method was immunoSEQ multiplex PCR. Of around 26,000 clones detected, 82% appear once; the ten largest clones hold around 3.8%. The entry originates in a study of a mutant IDH1 vaccine in newly diagnosed glioma. Looking at the study overall: Standard pretreatment was either radiotherapy, temozolomide, or, for most, radiochemotherapy with temozolomide. Week 35 brought visit V12, which was followed by visit V13 at week 47.

With 4 bases removed from V and 4 bases from J, the gap between germline ends came to 19 bases. The length of the CDR3 is 17 residues. Germline V gene lookup returns CDR1 LGHNA and CDR2 YNFKEQ. V and J are TRBV4-2 and TRBJ2-2, with a tentative D call TRBD2 (7 bases). This material consisted of PBMCs, taken from a glioma patient whose treatment included an IDH1 peptide vaccine. The sequence derives from a man aged 40-49 years with glioma. Some clones in this sample may be carry-over from other donors' samples. The CDR3 DNA reads TGTGCCAGCAGCCCGAGGGGCACGGGGGGCGTCACCGGGGAGCTGTTTTTT. This gives the protein CASSPRGTGGVTGELFF.